These 8 T cell receptor beta chains came from one sample sequenced in a study of Ad26.COV2.S vaccination and SARS-CoV-2 variants. Some clones are missing from TCRdb's copy, which holds only in-frame ones; the method was immunoSEQ multiplex PCR. The data contain hundreds of thousands of clones, roughly 90% of them singletons. Treatment described: roughly 18 received Ad26.COV2.S at low or high dose, single or two shots; several received placebo; per-sample allocation not given. On day 63 after the first injection, vaccine and placebo recipients gave samples. The source material was peripheral blood, sampled in a trial of Ad26.COV2.S vaccine versus placebo. The receptors stem from a person aged 18-65 years who received the Ad26.COV2.S COVID-19 vaccine or a placebo.

There are a few counts of this clone. This chain links TRBV10-2 with TRBJ2-7; D remains ambiguous. The V end was cut by 3 bases, the J end by 4 bases, with 7 bases between. The CDR3 sequence is 12 residues long. The germline CDR1 and CDR2 sequences are WSHSY and SAAADI. Written as DNA, the CDR3 is TGCGCCAGCAGTGAAAGCTGGTACGAGCAGTACTTC. Translated: CASSESWYEQYF.

The genes are TRBV5-4 and TRBJ1-4; unclear D gene. Germline V gives CDR1 SGHNT, CDR2 YYREEE (reference sequence). Trimming cost V 4 bases and J 0 bases, with 10 bases left between them. The CDR3 sequence is 15 residues long. CDR3 protein: CASSPGGTTNEKLFF. The CDR3 DNA sequence: TGTGCCAGCAGCCCCGGTGGGACAACTAATGAAAAACTGTTTTTT.

The chain is built from TRBV24-1 and TRBJ2-5; D gene unclear. The V end was cut by 9 bases, the J end by 4 bases, with 8 bases between. Germline V gene lookup returns CDR1 KGHDR and CDR2 SFDVKD. CDR3 length: 11 amino acids. DNA for the CDR3: TGTGCCACCGCCCTCGGAGAGACCCAGTACTTC. Its translation is CATALGETQYF.

The CDR3 protein is CATSRDRQEPYSNQPQHF. Written as DNA, the CDR3 is TGTGCCACCAGCAGAGATCGCCAAGAACCTTATAGCAATCAGCCCCAGCATTTT. The V gene is TRBV15, the J gene TRBJ1-5; D remains ambiguous. CDR3 length equals 18 residues. V was trimmed by 0 bases and J by 0 bases, leaving 15 bases between them. Germline lookup yields CDR1 LNHNV and CDR2 YYDKDF (reference sequence).

The CDR3 DNA is TGCGCCAGCAGGAACAGGGGTTCTAACTATGGCTACACCTTC. This encodes CASRNRGSNYGYTF. This chain links TRBV10-1 with TRBJ1-2; 7 bases line up with TRBD1. CDR1 WNHNN and CDR2 SYGVQD come from the germline V gene (reference sequence). The CDR3 has 14 residues. V gave up 6 bases and J gave up 0 bases; unmatched junction bases: 4.

V and J are TRBV7-2 and TRBJ2-7; weak D call: TRBD2 (6 bases). The V gene lost 5 bases and the J gene lost 2 bases, with 19 bases spanning the gap. Germline CDR1 and CDR2: SGHTA and FQGNSA. This CDR3 has 16 amino acids. The CDR3 DNA follows: TGTGCCAGCAGCCTAAACGGCGGGACTCCCCCCTACGAGCAGTACTTC. Its translation is CASSLNGGTPPYEQYF.

This clone was counted a single time. V gene TRBV3-1 (or the pseudogene TRBV3-2) combines with J gene TRBJ2-1, with D hard to call. V lost 2 bases and J lost 7, with 12 bases in between. Germline-derived CDR1 and CDR2 are LGHDT and YNNKEL (reference sequence). This CDR3 comprises 14 residues. CDR3 sequence (DNA): TGTGCCAGCAGCCAAAACCTAGGATCAAATGAGCAGTTCTTC. This translates into CASSQNLGSNEQFF.

This chain joins TRBV4-3 and TRBJ1-6; tentative D call: TRBD1 (6 bases). The CDR3 totals 17 residues. V lost 0 bases, J lost 8 bases, and 17 bases lay in between. Germline CDR1 is LGHNA and CDR2 is YSLEER. This CDR3 reads CASSQDGGVPRYSPLHF. In DNA, the CDR3 is TGCGCCAGCAGCCAAGATGGGGGCGTACCCCGTTATTCACCCCTCCACTTT.